This is a list of T cell receptor beta chains from one sample in a study of cytomegalovirus exposure and HLA in healthy donors. Method: immunoSEQ multiplex PCR; TCRdb's copy keeps in-frame clones and lacks some. The data contain some 130,000 clones, about 80% of them seen just once; the ten biggest clones take up roughly 27%. The source material was PBMCs. These TCRs come from a man in his thirties or forties in good health and CMV-seropositive. Each CDR3 is given with its conserved first and last residue. The D gene is left open where the match is weak. Expanded clones get a size class; other rows say once, few or many, or leave the size out.

TRBD1 TRBJ1-2 - TRBV19 CASSIHRDRVYGYTF TGTGCCAGTAGTATCCACCGGGACAGGGTTTATGGCTACACCTTC
TRBD2 TRBJ2-7 once TRBV18 CASSPPGLAGGYEQYF TGTGCCAGCTCACCACCGGGTCTAGCGGGAGGTTACGAGCAGTACTTC
- TRBJ1-2 few TRBV18 CASSPGALGYGYTF TGTGCCAGCTCACCGGGGGCGCTGGGCTATGGCTACACCTTC
- TRBJ2-3 once TRBV15 CATSSWSPGGVSTDTQYF TGTGCCACCAGCAGTTGGTCTCCTGGGGGCGTAAGTACAGATACGCAGTATTTT
- TRBJ1-2 - TRBV11-2 CASRTPIGGGYTF TGTGCCAGCAGGACCCCAATAGGCGGTGGCTACACCTTC
- TRBJ1-2 - TRBV7-8 CASSLSTSGDYGYTF TGTGCCAGCAGCTTATCAACATCGGGGGATTATGGCTACACCTTC
TRBD1 TRBJ1-1 once TRBV11-1 CASSTGQGVNTEAFF TGTGCCAGCAGCACAGGACAGGGGGTGAACACTGAAGCTTTCTTT
TRBD2 TRBJ2-3 - TRBV9 CASTSGEADTQYF TGTGCCAGTACTAGCGGGGAGGCAGATACGCAGTATTTT
TRBD1 TRBJ2-7 - TRBV11-1 CASSLRTGGPTYEQYF TGTGCCAGCAGCTTAAGGACAGGGGGCCCAACCTACGAGCAGTACTTC
- TRBJ2-5 few TRBV7-2 CASSLRRGWETQYF TGTGCCAGCAGCTTAAGGCGGGGCTGGGAGACCCAGTACTTC
TRBD2 TRBJ2-7 - TRBV13 CASSSSGTSGYEQYF TGTGCCAGCAGCTCCTCCGGGACTAGCGGTTACGAGCAGTACTTC